This is a list of T cell receptor beta chains from one sample in a study of shared clonotypes between healthy human individuals. Produced via immunoSEQ multiplex PCR; TCRdb's table is partial and in-frame only. Of 2 million to 2.5 million clones in the sample, 85% to 95% were seen once. Sequencing used naive CD8+ T cells from PBMCs. The receptors shown here come from a young man in good health. Some clones in this sample may be carry-over from other donors' samples. Both conserved end residues are part of each CDR3. The order of the fields is clone size, J gene, V gene, D gene, CDR3 protein, CDR3 DNA. D genes are given only for firm matches. Size tells how often a clone was seen (once, few, many) or the class of an expanded clone, and some rows leave it out.

>-|TRBJ1-3|TRBV4-1|-
CASNNPLMNRGNTIYF
TGCGCCAGCAACAATCCCCTAATGAACAGGGGAAACACCATATATTTT
>-|TRBJ1-5|TRBV9|-
CASSGTSEYQPQHF
TGTGCCAGCAGCGGGACGTCGGAATATCAGCCCCAGCATTTT
>-|TRBJ2-7|TRBV11-1|TRBD1
CASVPGQTYEQYF
TGTGCCAGTGTACCGGGACAGACCTACGAGCAGTACTTC
>-|TRBJ2-7|TRBV2|-
CASSHTRDLLTYEQYF
TGTGCCAGCAGCCACACCCGGGACCTTTTAACCTACGAGCAGTACTTC
>-|TRBJ2-7|TRBV9|-
CASSVEGGHEQYF
TGTGCCAGCAGCGTAGAGGGGGGCCACGAGCAGTACTTC
>-|TRBJ2-3|TRBV19|TRBD2
CASSNEAGVTDTQYF
TGTGCCAGTAGTAACGAAGCGGGAGTCACAGATACGCAGTATTTT
>-|TRBJ2-1|TRBV4-1|-
CASSPPGRINEQFF
TGCGCCAGCAGCCCACCGGGACGGATCAATGAGCAGTTCTTC
>-|TRBJ1-2|TRBV13|-
CASSSHLGGYYGYTF
TGTGCCAGCAGCTCCCACTTGGGGGGATACTATGGCTACACCTTC
>-|TRBJ1-1|TRBV6-6|-
CASSPTTNTEAFF
TGTGCCAGCAGTCCTACAACGAACACTGAAGCTTTCTTT
>-|TRBJ2-5|TRBV19|TRBD2
CASSIVGLAGGETQYF
TGTGCCAGTAGTATAGTTGGGCTAGCGGGAGGAGAGACCCAGTACTTC
>-|TRBJ2-7|TRBV4-3|TRBD1
CASSQHRDSDYEQYF
TGCGCCAGCAGCCAACACCGGGACAGCGATTACGAGCAGTACTTC
>few|TRBJ2-1|TRBV19|-
CASSIGAVEQFF
TGTGCCAGTAGTATCGGGGCGGTTGAGCAGTTCTTC
>-|TRBJ1-4|TRBV4-2|TRBD1
CASTGTGGSLEGKLFF
TGTGCCAGCACCGGGACAGGGGGCTCCTTGGAAGGAAAACTGTTTTTT
>once|TRBJ2-5|TRBV25-1|-
CASSEVEETQYF
TGTGCCAGCAGTGAGGTGGAAGAGACCCAGTACTTC
>-|TRBJ2-7|TRBV29-1|TRBD2
CSVVASGFYEQYF
TGCAGCGTTGTGGCTAGCGGATTCTACGAGCAGTACTTC
>-|TRBJ2-2|TRBV7-9|-
CASSPTGGQWTGELFF
TGTGCCAGCAGCCCCACCGGGGGGCAGTGGACCGGGGAGCTGTTTTTT
>-|TRBJ2-7|TRBV7-9|-
CASSFGVGTYEQYF
TGTGCCAGCAGCTTTGGAGTAGGGACCTACGAGCAGTACTTC
>-|TRBJ2-5|TRBV27|TRBD2
CAASSFGEGNQETQYF
TGTGCCGCCAGCAGTTTTGGGGAGGGGAACCAAGAGACCCAGTACTTC
>-|TRBJ1-4|TRBV28|-
CATMGDITNEKLFF
TGTGCCACCATGGGGGACATAACTAATGAAAAACTGTTTTTT
>once|TRBJ2-3|TRBV9|TRBD2
CASSGRTSSTDTQYF
TGTGCCAGCAGCGGACGGACTAGTAGCACAGATACGCAGTATTTT
>once|TRBJ2-2|TRBV25-1|-
CASSEYGGNTGELFF
TGTGCCAGCAGTGAATACGGGGGGAACACCGGGGAGCTGTTTTTT
>few|TRBJ1-3|TRBV19|-
CASSIGDHYSGNTIYF
TGTGCCAGTAGTATCGGAGACCACTACTCTGGAAACACCATATATTTT
>few|TRBJ1-5|TRBV7-9|-
CASSFGEEAQHF
TGTGCCAGCAGCTTTGGGGAGGAGGCCCAGCATTTT
>-|TRBJ2-1|TRBV11-1|TRBD2
CASSLPGLVGYNEQFF
TGTGCCAGCAGCCTTCCGGGACTAGTGGGCTACAATGAGCAGTTCTTC
>-|TRBJ2-7|TRBV5-5|-
CASSFSPSLYEQYF
TGTGCCAGCAGCTTTTCCCCTTCCCTCTACGAGCAGTACTTC
>-|TRBJ2-7|TRBV6-5|TRBD1
CASSSGGLYEQYF
TGTGCCAGCAGTTCAGGGGGCCTCTACGAGCAGTACTTC
>-|TRBJ2-1|TRBV2|-
CASSVNPAQSSYNEQFF
TGTGCCAGCAGTGTCAATCCGGCTCAGAGCTCCTACAATGAGCAGTTCTTC
>-|TRBJ1-2|TRBV7-8|-
CASSLLDRGNYGYTF
TGTGCCAGCAGCTTATTAGACAGAGGAAACTATGGCTACACCTTC
>-|TRBJ1-2|TRBV27|-
CASRFRDANYGYTF
TGTGCCAGCCGGTTTCGGGACGCAAACTATGGCTACACCTTC
>-|TRBJ2-7|TRBV27|-
CATSPSGTFYEQYF
TGTGCCACCTCCCCGTCGGGTACCTTCTACGAGCAGTACTTC
>-|TRBJ2-7|TRBV13|-
CASSLGGGNYEQYF
TGTGCCAGCAGCTTAGGTGGCGGGAACTACGAGCAGTACTTC
>-|TRBJ2-7|TRBV19|-
CASSIGGNGEQYF
TGTGCCAGTAGTATCGGAGGGAATGGCGAGCAGTACTTC
>-|TRBJ2-3|TRBV9|-
CASSVATAGTDTQYF
TGTGCCAGCAGCGTAGCTACGGCGGGCACAGATACGCAGTATTTT
>-|TRBJ2-7|TRBV10-3|TRBD2
CAISAMGLAGAYEQYF
TGTGCCATCAGTGCGATGGGACTAGCGGGAGCCTACGAGCAGTACTTC
>once|TRBJ2-3|TRBV19|-
CASSLRPRDTQYF
TGTGCCAGTAGTCTACGACCGCGAGATACGCAGTATTTT
>-|TRBJ2-7|TRBV6-5|TRBD2
CASSYGGGTYEQYF
TGTGCCAGCAGTTACGGGGGGGGTACCTACGAGCAGTACTTC
>-|TRBJ1-1|TRBV28|-
CASNKGGSTEAFF
TGTGCCAGCAACAAGGGCGGGAGTACTGAAGCTTTCTTT
>-|TRBJ2-7|TRBV6-5|TRBD2
CASSYRGGTNGYEQYF
TGTGCCAGCAGTTATCGGGGGGGGACTAATGGATACGAGCAGTACTTC
>-|TRBJ2-7|TRBV7-9|TRBD2
CASSPPYGLAGYEQYF
TGTGCCAGCAGCCCCCCGTATGGACTAGCGGGCTACGAGCAGTACTTC
>-|TRBJ1-1|TRBV15|-
CATSRGPPAGEGTEAFF
TGTGCCACCAGCAGAGGTCCCCCCGCCGGGGAGGGGACTGAAGCTTTCTTT
>once|TRBJ2-2|TRBV19|-
CASSIGGHGELFF
TGTGCCAGTAGTATTGGGGGCCACGGGGAGCTGTTTTTT
>-|TRBJ2-3|TRBV10-3|TRBD2
CATRNLRSGRDTDTQYF
TGTGCCACCAGGAACCTCCGTAGCGGGAGGGACACAGATACGCAGTATTTT
>-|TRBJ1-1|TRBV10-2|TRBD1
CASRRDSNTEAFF
TGCGCCAGCAGGAGGGACAGCAACACTGAAGCTTTCTTT
>-|TRBJ2-7|TRBV19|TRBD1
CASSINWDRGYEQYF
TGTGCCAGTAGTATCAACTGGGACAGAGGCTACGAGCAGTACTTC
>-|TRBJ2-2|TRBV4-1|-
CASSQGTRPNTGELFF
TGCGCCAGCAGCCAAGGTACGCGTCCGAACACCGGGGAGCTGTTTTTT
>-|TRBJ2-7|TRBV6-6|-
CATHGPATYEQYF
TGTGCCACTCACGGACCAGCTACCTACGAGCAGTACTTC
>-|TRBJ2-1|TRBV28|-
CASTSRPVVSFGNEQFF
TGTGCCAGCACCTCCCGACCCGTGGTAAGTTTCGGCAATGAGCAGTTCTTC